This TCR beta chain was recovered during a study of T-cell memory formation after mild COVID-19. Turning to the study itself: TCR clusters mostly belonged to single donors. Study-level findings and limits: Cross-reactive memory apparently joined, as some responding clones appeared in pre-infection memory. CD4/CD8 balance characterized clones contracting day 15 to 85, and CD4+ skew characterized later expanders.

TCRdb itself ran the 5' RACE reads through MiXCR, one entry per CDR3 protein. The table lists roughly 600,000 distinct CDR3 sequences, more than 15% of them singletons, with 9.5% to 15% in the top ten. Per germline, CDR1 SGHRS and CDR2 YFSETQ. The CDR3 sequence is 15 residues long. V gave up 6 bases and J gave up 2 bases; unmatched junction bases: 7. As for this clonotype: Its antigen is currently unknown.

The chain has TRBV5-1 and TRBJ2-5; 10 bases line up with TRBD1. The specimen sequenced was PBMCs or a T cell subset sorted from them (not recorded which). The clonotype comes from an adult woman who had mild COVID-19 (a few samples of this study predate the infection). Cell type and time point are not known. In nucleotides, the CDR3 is TGCGCCAGCACCCTCGGGACAGGGGAACAAGAGACCCAGTACTTC. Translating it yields CASTLGTGEQETQYF.